The sequence of this T cell receptor beta chain was determined in a study of blood T cell repertoires in COVID-19. The V end lost 4 bases, the J end lost 5 bases, and 21 bases lay between the germline ends. The CDR3 spans 17 residues. Germline CDR1 reads LNHDA; CDR2 reads SQIVND (reference sequence). Libraries were prepared by immunoSEQ multiplex PCR; TCRdb keeps only in-frame clonotypes and omits some of them. The sample lists about 67,000 clones; about four fifths were seen once. The sequence came from a woman aged 55-70 years with acute or convalescent COVID-19. J is TRBJ1-3 and V is TRBV19; D is unclear. Source material: peripheral blood. CDR3 nucleotides: TGTGCCAGTAGTAGATCCAGTTCAGTGACATCCCGAAACACCATATATTTT. This translates into CASSRSSSVTSRNTIYF.